The rows below give T cell receptor beta chains drawn from one sample of a study of shared clonotypes between healthy human individuals. The data were produced by immunoSEQ multiplex PCR, yet TCRdb's version contains in-frame clones alone and is incomplete. The sample shows more than 200,000 clones, over 60% of them seen only once. The sequenced sample was memory CD4+ T cells sorted from blood. Receptors were obtained from a man younger than 45 in good health. Both conserved end residues are part of each CDR3. The D gene is left open where the match is weak. For some rows the clone size is stated as once, few or many, or as a class when expanded; others skip it.

v_gene	abundance	d_gene	j_gene	CDR3aa	CDR3nt
TRBV4-3	-	-	TRBJ2-1	CASSQRARGTAGEQFF	TGCGCCAGCAGCCAAAGGGCCCGAGGGACGGCAGGGGAGCAGTTCTTC
TRBV28	-	TRBD1	TRBJ1-5	CASSRQGAGQPQHF	TGTGCCAGCAGTCGACAGGGGGCTGGTCAGCCCCAGCATTTT
TRBV5-1	-	TRBD2	TRBJ2-3	CASSPPSASGRSGTDTQYF	TGCGCCAGCAGCCCCCCGTCGGCTAGCGGGAGGTCTGGCACAGATACGCAGTATTTT
TRBV4-1	-	TRBD2	TRBJ2-5	CASSQLLAGAGETQYF	TGCGCCAGCAGCCAGTTACTAGCGGGAGCTGGGGAGACCCAGTACTTC
TRBV2	-	TRBD1	TRBJ2-1	CASSGQGVNEQFF	TGTGCCAGCAGTGGACAGGGGGTCAATGAGCAGTTCTTC
TRBV27	few	TRBD2	TRBJ2-4	CASRLSVGGHHIQYF	TGTGCCAGCAGATTGTCCGTGGGAGGGCATCACATTCAGTACTTC
TRBV18	-	-	TRBJ2-2	CASSPPNRATNTGELFF	TGTGCCAGCTCACCACCCAACAGGGCGACGAACACCGGGGAGCTGTTTTTT
TRBV9	-	-	TRBJ2-5	CASSGQPGLSVGDQYF	TGTGCCAGCAGCGGCCAACCGGGACTCTCCGTGGGGGACCAGTACTTC
TRBV6-1	-	-	TRBJ2-4	CASSDWGPGAKNIQYF	TGTGCCAGCAGTGATTGGGGTCCGGGAGCCAAAAACATTCAGTACTTC
TRBV6-1	many	-	TRBJ2-1	CASGRISYNEQFF	TGTGCCAGCGGGAGGATTTCCTACAATGAGCAGTTCTTC
TRBV5-4	-	-	TRBJ2-7	CASSLDQGGAYEQYF	TGTGCCAGCAGCTTGGATCAGGGGGGCGCCTACGAGCAGTACTTC
TRBV5-1	-	-	TRBJ2-1	CASSSDPVRDEQFF	TGCGCCAGCAGCTCCGATCCGGTGAGGGATGAGCAGTTCTTC
TRBV9	-	-	TRBJ2-2	CASSVFGQTGELFF	TGTGCCAGCAGCGTCTTCGGTCAGACCGGGGAGCTGTTTTTT
TRBV29-1	-	-	TRBJ2-3	CSVVGQFRRADTQYF	TGCAGCGTTGTCGGACAATTCCGACGCGCAGATACGCAGTATTTT
TRBV6-5	-	TRBD2	TRBJ2-5	CASSRKAGEAETQYF	TGTGCCAGCAGCCGAAAAGCGGGAGAGGCGGAGACCCAGTACTTC
TRBV7-9	-	TRBD2	TRBJ2-5	CASSLAAGEKETQYF	TGTGCCAGCAGCTTAGCGGCGGGAGAGAAAGAGACCCAGTACTTC
TRBV7-2	-	TRBD2	TRBJ2-7	CASSLGRASYEQYF	TGTGCCAGCAGCTTGGGGAGGGCGAGCTACGAGCAGTACTTC
TRBV4-1	-	-	TRBJ1-1	CASSQVGQANTEAFF	TGCGCCAGCAGCCAAGTTGGCCAGGCTAACACTGAAGCTTTCTTT
TRBV5-6	-	-	TRBJ2-1	CASSLLFRDIMEQFF	TGTGCCAGCAGCTTGCTCTTCCGGGATATCATGGAGCAGTTCTTC
TRBV6-1	-	-	TRBJ2-4	CASSEEGRLASF	TGTGCCAGCAGTGAAGAGGGGAGGCTAGCCAGTTTC
TRBV2	-	TRBD2	TRBJ2-7	CASSNPAGHEQYF	TGTGCCAGCAGTAACCCAGCGGGGCACGAGCAGTACTTC
TRBV6-1	-	-	TRBJ2-7	CASKVWTAYEQYF	TGTGCCAGCAAAGTCTGGACAGCCTACGAGCAGTACTTC
TRBV5-1	-	-	TRBJ2-7	CASSSHRSLSSYEQYF	TGCGCCAGCAGCTCTCACAGGTCCTTAAGCTCCTACGAGCAGTACTTC
TRBV5-1	-	TRBD1	TRBJ2-1	CASSLLGLGQGDNEQFF	TGCGCCAGCAGCTTGCTAGGTTTAGGACAGGGGGATAATGAGCAGTTCTTC
TRBV6-1	many	TRBD1	TRBJ1-1	CASTRQGGDTEAFF	TGTGCCAGCACCAGACAGGGCGGCGACACTGAAGCTTTCTTT
TRBV19	-	TRBD2	TRBJ2-1	CASRNLAGGLSSYNEQFF	TGTGCCAGCAGAAACCTAGCGGGAGGCTTGAGCTCCTACAATGAGCAGTTCTTC
TRBV28	medium-sized	-	TRBJ1-1	CASRHWQINTEAFF	TGTGCCAGCAGGCATTGGCAAATCAACACTGAAGCTTTCTTT
TRBV29-1	-	-	TRBJ2-7	CSVGQDAYEQYF	TGCAGCGTTGGACAGGACGCCTACGAGCAGTACTTC
TRBV6-6	-	-	TRBJ2-4	CASSRPGGTKNIQYF	TGTGCCAGCAGTAGGCCTGGGGGAACCAAAAACATTCAGTACTTC
TRBV18	-	-	TRBJ1-1	CASSPRQATPNTEAFF	TGTGCCAGCTCACCCCGGCAAGCGACACCGAACACTGAAGCTTTCTTT
TRBV28	many	-	TRBJ1-2	CASSLYDRPNYGYTF	TGTGCCAGCAGTCTATACGACCGACCTAACTATGGCTACACCTTC
TRBV7-2	-	-	TRBJ2-7	CASSTGPSSYEQYF	TGTGCCAGCAGCACGGGACCGTCGTCCTACGAGCAGTACTTC
TRBV5-1	many	-	TRBJ2-2	CASSFSPGNTGELFF	TGCGCCAGCAGCTTCTCTCCCGGTAACACCGGGGAGCTGTTTTTT
TRBV7-8	-	-	TRBJ2-1	CASSPRRGTYNEQFF	TGTGCCAGCAGCCCAAGAAGGGGCACATACAATGAGCAGTTCTTC
TRBV29-1	few	-	TRBJ2-4	CSVEGFQGRKGDIQYF	TGCAGCGTTGAAGGGTTCCAGGGACGTAAAGGTGACATTCAGTACTTC
TRBV7-6	-	-	TRBJ2-1	CASSLRRAVDPGNEQFF	TGTGCCAGCAGCCTGCGAAGGGCGGTGGATCCCGGTAATGAGCAGTTCTTC
TRBV5-4	-	-	TRBJ2-6	CASSKSEGANVLTF	TGTGCCAGCAGCAAATCGGAAGGGGCCAACGTCCTGACTTTC
TRBV28	-	-	TRBJ1-3	CASSLFRDGNTIYF	TGTGCCAGCAGTTTATTCCGGGATGGAAACACCATATATTTT
TRBV11-3	-	-	TRBJ2-1	CASSPGNEQFF	TGTGCCAGCAGTCCGGGAAATGAGCAGTTCTTC
TRBV28	-	-	TRBJ2-2	CASTTQNTGELFF	TGTGCCAGCACCACACAGAACACCGGGGAGCTGTTTTTT
TRBV19	-	TRBD2	TRBJ2-2	CATSAGGTDTGELFF	TGTGCCACCTCCGCCGGGGGGACGGACACCGGGGAGCTGTTTTTT
TRBV7-6	-	-	TRBJ1-2	CASSLSALYGYTF	TGTGCCAGCAGCTTATCAGCACTCTATGGCTACACCTTC
TRBV7-8	-	-	TRBJ2-4	CASSLGPRALAKNIQYF	TGTGCCAGCAGCTTGGGACCCAGGGCGCTAGCCAAAAACATTCAGTACTTC
TRBV7-9	-	-	TRBJ2-7	CASSLYRGSSLEKGYEQYF	TGTGCCAGCAGCTTATATCGGGGCTCTTCGCTCGAGAAGGGCTACGAGCAGTACTTC
TRBV30	-	-	TRBJ2-5	CAWREGETQYF	TGTGCCTGGAGAGAGGGTGAGACCCAGTACTTC
TRBV5-1	few	-	TRBJ2-3	CASSRGLRDTQYF	TGCGCCAGCAGCCGAGGACTGCGTGATACGCAGTATTTT